A selection of T cell receptor beta chains follows, all from one sample in a study of blood T cell repertoires in COVID-19. The method was immunoSEQ multiplex PCR; TCRdb's version includes in-frame clones alone and lacks a portion of them. The profile shows 130,000 or so clones, roughly three quarters of them singletons. Input material: peripheral blood. The receptor source for this set is a woman in her 70s with COVID-19, enrolled during active disease. Both conserved end residues are trimmed from each CDR3. Fields, in order: V gene, J gene, CDR3 protein.

TRBV7-9	TRBJ1-5	ATQDGNQPQH
TRBV5-1	TRBJ1-6	ASSPQGGPNSPLH
TRBV20-1	TRBJ2-5	SASLVGGRRETQY
TRBV29-1	TRBJ2-2	SVGTKVGSGELF
TRBV9	TRBJ2-7	ASSPGGTSGIYEQY
TRBV27	TRBJ1-1	ASSLRGNSEAF
TRBV6-4	TRBJ2-3	ASSARTGVSDTQY
TRBV10-3	TRBJ1-2	AISDPATSGDPYRYT
TRBV19	TRBJ1-3	ASISSGNTIY
TRBV7-2	TRBJ2-1	ASSRGLAGGVAEQF
TRBV12-3/TRBV12-4	TRBJ2-1	ASSLDPPGEQF
TRBV6-5	TRBJ1-5	ASRTGAFSNQPQH
TRBV30	TRBJ2-2	AWSVGPLGGELF
TRBV5-1	TRBJ2-5	ASSKTSGGPETQY
TRBV3-1/TRBV3-2	TRBJ1-5	ASSQGTDYQPQH
TRBV27	TRBJ1-1	ASWGWGDTEAF
TRBV7-7	TRBJ2-2	ASSLGTGGAGELF
TRBV5-1	TRBJ2-7	ASSLEAGDSYEQY
TRBV13	TRBJ2-3	ASSLEGVHTDTQY
TRBV6-2/TRBV6-3	TRBJ1-1	ASSRGRNTEAF